This record concerns one TCR beta chain sequence. One entry per CDR3 protein, called by TCRdb with MiXCR from the 5' RACE reads. The repertoire consists of roughly 450,000 distinct CDR3 sequences, with more than 15% occurring once and the leading ten covering around a fifth. The data derive from a study of T-cell memory formation after mild COVID-19. V was trimmed by 6 bases and J by 4 bases, leaving 13 bases between them. The CDR3 consists of 15 residues. The clonotype comes from a young man who had mild COVID-19 (a few samples of this study predate the infection). Cell type and time point are not known. V gene TRBV12-3 or TRBV12-4 combines with J gene TRBJ2-6; either TRBD1 or TRBD2 may supply D (6 bases each). The sequenced sample was PBMCs or a T cell subset sorted from them (not recorded which). The CDR3 sequence is CASSPRGEGANVLTF. DNA of the CDR3: TGTGCCAGCAGCCCAAGGGGGGAAGGGGCCAACGTCCTGACTTTC.